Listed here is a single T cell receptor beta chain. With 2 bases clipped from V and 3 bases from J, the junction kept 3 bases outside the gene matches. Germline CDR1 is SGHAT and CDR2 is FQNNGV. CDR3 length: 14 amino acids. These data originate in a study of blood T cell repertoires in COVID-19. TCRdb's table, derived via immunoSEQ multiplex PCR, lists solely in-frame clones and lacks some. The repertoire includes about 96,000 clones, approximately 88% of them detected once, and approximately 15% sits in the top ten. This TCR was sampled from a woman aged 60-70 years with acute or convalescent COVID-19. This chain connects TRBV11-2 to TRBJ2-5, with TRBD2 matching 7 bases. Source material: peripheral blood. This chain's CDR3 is CASSLRLAEETQYF. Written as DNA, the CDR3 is TGTGCCAGCAGCTTAAGACTAGCTGAAGAGACCCAGTACTTC.